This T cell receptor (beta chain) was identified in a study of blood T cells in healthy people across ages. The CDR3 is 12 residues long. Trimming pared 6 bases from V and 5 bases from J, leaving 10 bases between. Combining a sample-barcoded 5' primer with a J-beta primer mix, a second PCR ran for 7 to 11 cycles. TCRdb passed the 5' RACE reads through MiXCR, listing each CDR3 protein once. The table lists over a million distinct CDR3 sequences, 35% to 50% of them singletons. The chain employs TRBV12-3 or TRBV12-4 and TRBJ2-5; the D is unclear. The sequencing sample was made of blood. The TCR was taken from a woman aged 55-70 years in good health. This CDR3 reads CASRGIDETQYF. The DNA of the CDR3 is TGTGCCAGCAGGGGGATAGATGAGACCCAGTACTTC.